Below are 20 T cell receptor beta chains sequenced from a single sample in a study of control samples from healthy donors and cancer patients. The table came from immunoSEQ multiplex PCR; TCRdb's copy has only in-frame clones and leaves some out. The sample lists 95,000 to 150,000 clones, approximately 84% seen once, with about 1.8% in the top ten. The sequenced sample was blood. These receptors all stem from a young man in good health.

The gene calls are TRBV6-5 and TRBJ2-1; possibly TRBD1 for D (6 bases). The ends were cut back, 5 bases at V and 2 bases at J, with 13 bases in the middle. The CDR3 spans 15 residues. Germline-derived CDR1 and CDR2 are MNHEY and SVGAGI. The CDR3 region has the DNA TGTGCCAGCAGTCAGACAGGTGAGGCCTACAATGAGCAGTTCTTC. This sequence encodes CASSQTGEAYNEQFF.

This chain uses TRBV27 with TRBJ2-1; D is possibly TRBD2 (5 bases). V shed 6 bases and J shed 4 bases, with 22 bases lying between them. Germline values: CDR1 MNHEY, CDR2 SMNVEV (reference sequence). There are 17 residues in the CDR3. The CDR3 spells CASSPRRGPSLYNEQFF. The CDR3 coding sequence is TGTGCCAGCAGCCCCAGACGAGGGCCCTCCTTATACAATGAGCAGTTCTTC.

This rearrangement joins TRBV18 to TRBJ1-3; D ambiguous. The V end lost 6 bases, the J end lost 0 bases, and 6 bases lay between the germline ends. Germline values: CDR1 KGHSH, CDR2 LQKENI. The CDR3 is 13 amino acids. This CDR3 reads CASSLDSGNTIYF. The CDR3 coding sequence is TGTGCCAGCTCGCTTGACTCTGGAAACACCATATATTTT.

The rearrangement links TRBV7-9 to TRBJ1-1; tentatively, D is TRBD1 (6 bases). The length of the CDR3 is 15 residues. V was cut by 5 bases and J by 7 bases, with 20 bases left in between. Germline loops: CDR1 SEHNR, CDR2 FQNEAQ (reference sequence). The CDR3 spells CASSLEPTRGGEAFF. In nucleotides, the CDR3 is TGTGCCAGCAGCCTCGAACCTACCAGGGGCGGTGAAGCTTTCTTT.

This chain joins TRBV15 and TRBJ1-1; D uncertain. This CDR3 comprises 12 residues. CDR1 is LNHNV and CDR2 is YYDKDF in the germline V gene (reference sequence). Trimming stripped 1 base from V and 4 bases from J, with 4 bases between. CDR3 in amino acids: CATSRGGTEAFF. The CDR3 coding sequence is TGTGCCACCAGCAGAGGTGGCACTGAAGCTTTCTTT.

The chain is built from TRBV11-2 and TRBJ2-7; D might be TRBD1 (6 bases). V dropped 5 bases and J dropped 0 bases, with 17 bases sitting between them. Germline CDR1 is SGHAT and CDR2 is FQNNGV. This CDR3 spans 16 amino acids. The CDR3 is CASSPRIAGASYEQYF. The CDR3, as DNA: TGTGCCAGCAGCCCACGGATCGCAGGGGCCTCCTACGAGCAGTACTTC.

The gene calls are TRBV6-4 and TRBJ1-3; tentative D call: TRBD1 (6 bases). Germline V gives CDR1 MRHNA, CDR2 SNTAGT. The CDR3 has 16 residues. V lost 7 bases and J lost 0, with 16 bases in between. In DNA form, the CDR3 reads TGTGCCAGCACCGGAGGGGGGAATGGCTCTGGAAACACCATATATTTT. Translation gives CASTGGGNGSGNTIYF.

CDR3 DNA: TGTGCCAGCTCACCACCGACTAGCGGGAATATCGGGCAGTACTTC. The encoded protein is CASSPPTSGNIGQYF. This chain uses TRBV18 with TRBJ2-7; 11 nucleotides line up with TRBD2. Trimming removed 0 bases from V and 9 bases from J; junction bases left unmatched: 7. CDR1 is KGHSH, CDR2 LQKENI, per germline. The CDR3 runs 15 residues.

The genes are TRBV19 and TRBJ1-1; no firm D call. The CDR3 has 12 residues. CDR1 is LNHDA, CDR2 SQIVND, per germline (reference sequence). The V end lost 5 bases, the J end lost 2 bases, and 6 bases lay between the germline ends. The CDR3 nucleotides read TGTGCCAGTAGTGAGGGTAACACTGAAGCTTTCTTT. Translating gives CASSEGNTEAFF.

The gene calls are TRBV27 and TRBJ2-3, with 8 bases matching TRBD1. This CDR3 region has 17 residues. V was pared by 0 bases and J by 2 bases, with 7 bases of the junction left unmatched. Germline V CDR1 and CDR2: MNHEY, SMNVEV (reference sequence). CDR3 loop: CASSLSDRAGNTDTQYF. The CDR3 DNA is TGTGCCAGCAGTTTATCGGACAGGGCAGGGAACACAGATACGCAGTATTTT.

The chain uses TRBV7-3 and TRBJ2-1, with D perhaps matching TRBD1 or TRBD2 (5 bases each). Germline V lookup: CDR1 SGHTA, CDR2 FQGTGA. The CDR3 is 15 residues long. The ends were cut back, 2 bases at V and 10 bases at J, with 18 bases in the middle. The CDR3 spells CASSLSGTGHPEQFF. In DNA form, the CDR3 reads TGTGCCAGCAGCTTATCGGGAACAGGACATCCGGAGCAGTTCTTC.

This chain uses TRBV9 with TRBJ2-3; D is unclear. CDR3 length: 14 residues. V gave up 4 bases and J gave up 7 bases, with 16 bases separating them. Germline V gene lookup returns CDR1 SGDLS and CDR2 YYNGEE. The CDR3 loop reads CASSSRSTSNTQYF. The DNA of the CDR3 is TGTGCCAGCAGCTCTCGTAGTACCTCCAATACGCAGTATTTT.

The chain carries TRBV30 and TRBJ2-4; TRBD1 might be the D (8 bases). Trimming pared 4 bases from V and 9 bases from J, leaving 25 bases between. Germline CDR1 GTSNPN, CDR2 SVGIG (reference sequence). This CDR3 contains 16 residues. The CDR3 spells CAWNRGVTGASGIQYF. The CDR3 DNA reads TGTGCCTGGAATCGGGGGGTGACAGGGGCTAGCGGCATTCAGTACTTC.

This chain joins TRBV5-8 and TRBJ2-1; possibly TRBD2 for D (6 bases). In germline, CDR1 is SGHTS, CDR2 YDEGEE. The V end lost 0 bases, the J end lost 1 base, and 8 bases lay between the germline ends. CDR3 length: 15 residues. CDR3 sequence: CASSLGDLSYNEQFF. CDR3 sequence (DNA): TGTGCCAGCAGCTTGGGGGACTTGTCCTACAATGAGCAGTTCTTC.

V and J are TRBV6-6 and TRBJ2-7; TRBD1 agrees at 8 bases. The CDR3 consists of 15 residues. Germline-derived CDR1 and CDR2 are MNHNY and SVGAGI (reference sequence). The trim removed 6 bases at V and 6 bases at J, leaving 13 bases unmatched. DNA of the CDR3: TGTGCCAGCAGATACCTTGGACAGGGATTCAGCGAGCAGTACTTC. As protein: CASRYLGQGFSEQYF.

The chain joins TRBV24-1 to TRBJ2-2; TRBD2 might be the D (5 bases). The length of the CDR3 is 13 residues. Trimming shortened V by 3 bases and J by 7 bases, and 8 bases separated the two germline ends. Germline CDR1 KGHDR, CDR2 SFDVKD. CDR3 in amino acids: CATSDPRGGELFF. CDR3 sequence (DNA): TGTGCCACCAGTGATCCACGGGGCGGGGAGCTGTTTTTT.

The chain is built from TRBV28 and TRBJ1-4; 12 nucleotides match TRBD1. Germline V gene lookup returns CDR1 MDHEN and CDR2 SYDVKM. Trimming removed 6 bases from V and 8 bases from J; junction bases left unmatched: 10. CDR3 length: 16 amino acids. In DNA, the CDR3 is TGTGCCAGCAGAAGACCCGGGACAGGGGGCCTGGAAAAACTGTTTTTT. Protein sequence: CASRRPGTGGLEKLFF. Complete variable domain (other parts from reference TRBV28 and TRBJ1-4): DVKVTQSSRYLVKRTGEKVFLECVQDMDHENMFWYRQDPGLGLRLIYFSYDVKMKEKGDIPEGYSVSREKKERFSLILESASTNQTSMYLCASRRPGTGGLEKLFFGSGTQLSVL.

This chain connects TRBV5-3 to TRBJ2-2; D may be TRBD2 (6 bases). TRBV5-3 is identified as an open reading frame with a role that is uncertain. The CDR3 runs 16 residues. Trimming removed 4 bases at V and 6 bases at J, with 19 bases between. CDR3 bases: TGTGCCAGAAGCCTAGCGCAGGCCCGACCACCCGGGGAGCTGTTTTTT. Protein: CARSLAQARPPGELFF.

The CDR3 spells CASSPTSGSYNEQFF. DNA for the CDR3: TGTGCCAGCAGCCCAACTAGCGGGTCCTACAATGAGCAGTTCTTC. The chain recombines TRBV14 with TRBJ2-1, with 9 bases aligning to TRBD2. Trimming at V came to 4 bases and at J to 1 base, leaving 2 bases not matched to a gene. This CDR3 is built from 15 residues. The germline gives CDR1 SGHDN, CDR2 FVKESK.

The chain couples TRBV5-1 to TRBJ1-1, with 9 nucleotides matching TRBD1. Germline CDR1 SGHRS, CDR2 YFSETQ. The CDR3 has 14 residues. Unmatched junction bases numbered 8, after V lost 7 bases and J lost 4 bases. This chain's CDR3 is CASGKTGGTTEAFF. In DNA, the CDR3 is TGCGCCAGCGGAAAGACAGGGGGGACCACTGAAGCTTTCTTT.